Shown below are 7 T cell receptor beta chains from a single sample sequenced in a study of T-cell memory formation after mild COVID-19 (dated by TCRdb to about 2021). The method behind the library was 5' RACE. The sequencing machine was an Illumina NovaSeq 6000. TCRdb itself trimmed the public reads at Q25 with fastp, ran MiXCR and retained productive beta chains. Duplicate CDR3 protein sequences are folded into a single record with the most common DNA and genes. The sample table contains tens of thousands of distinct CDR3 sequences; only one count was recorded for 20% to 25% of them. Together, the top ten hold approximately 45% of the sample. The sample consisted of PBMCs or a T cell subset sorted from them (not recorded which). These receptors all come from a man between 18 and 29 years old who had mild COVID-19 (a few samples of this study predate the infection). The sample titles of this study are shuffled in the database, so cell type and time point are left out; the donor was told from shared clones.

This clonotype was seen repeatedly, ten times or more. The germline gene is not matched at one end of the junction; a read error may be the cause. The V gene is TRBV12-3 or TRBV12-4, the J gene TRBJ2-5; D possibly corresponds to TRBD1 (6 bases). The CDR3 covers 14 residues. The DNA of the CDR3 is TGTGCCAGCAGTGCCCGCAGGGGCCAAGGGACCCAGTACTTC. This codes for CASSARRGQGTQYF.

This clonotype was recorded many times. J is TRBJ2-7 and V is TRBV7-9, with D perhaps TRBD1 (6 bases). Between the trimmed V and J ends, which lost 0 bases and 3 bases, there was a span of 9 bases. CDR1 SEHNR and CDR2 FQNEAQ come from the germline V gene (reference sequence). CDR3 size: 14 residues. This CDR3 is CASSLAQGIYEQYF. The CDR3 coding sequence is TGTGCCAGCAGCTTAGCCCAGGGGATCTACGAGCAGTACTTC.

This clonotype was seen a single time. J is TRBJ2-7 and V is TRBV5-1; no clear D gene. CDR3 size: 18 residues. V lost 2 bases to trimming and J lost 4 bases, with 25 bases between them. The germline gives CDR1 SGHRS, CDR2 YFSETQ. The CDR3 bases are TGCGCCAGCAGCTTTATGTGGGCCTCTGATCCCGGAGCGTACGAGCAGTACTTC. This sequence encodes CASSFMWASDPGAYEQYF.

There are many counts of this clonotype. The chain joins TRBV7-8 to TRBJ2-1; 7 bases agree with TRBD2. The CDR3 has 14 residues. Germline V gene lookup returns CDR1 SGHVS and CDR2 FQNEAQ. The J segment lost 7 bases and the V segment lost 1 base, leaving 4 bases of the junction unmatched. CDR3 nucleotides: TGTGCCAGCAGCTTAGGCGGGGGAGGTAATGAGCAGTTCTTC. This translates into CASSLGGGGNEQFF.

This clonotype is judged medium-sized. The chain combines TRBV6-4 with TRBJ2-3, with 13 bases lining up with TRBD2. V gave up 3 bases and J gave up 4 bases; unmatched junction bases: 1. The germline CDR1 and CDR2 sequences are MRHNA and SNTAGT. The CDR3 is made up of 15 amino acids. CDR3 residues: CASSETSGGADTQYF. DNA for the CDR3: TGTGCCAGCAGTGAAACTAGCGGGGGGGCAGATACGCAGTATTTT.

The chain combines TRBV29-1 with TRBJ2-5; 8 positions match TRBD2. This CDR3 has 16 amino acids. Trimming removed 2 bases from V and 3 bases from J; junction bases left unmatched: 11. Germline V CDR1 and CDR2: SQVTM, ANQGSEA. The CDR3 region is CSVESPRRAGEETQYF. In DNA form, the CDR3 reads TGCAGCGTTGAATCTCCCCGTCGAGCGGGGGAAGAGACCCAGTACTTC.

V and J are TRBV5-1 and TRBJ2-1; D might be TRBD1 or TRBD2, each matching 6 bases. Germline V gene data show CDR1 as SGHRS and CDR2 as YFSETQ. Trimming took off 4 bases at V and 6 bases at J, with 17 bases between the two ends. CDR3 length: 15 amino acids. CDR3 DNA: TGCGCCAGCAGCATGGACTGGGGGGCCGGCAATGAGCAGTTCTTC. Translating gives CASSMDWGAGNEQFF.